The 31 T cell receptor beta chains below all came from one sample that was sequenced in a study of blood T cell repertoires in COVID-19. Sequencing was performed with immunoSEQ multiplex PCR; in TCRdb, only in-frame clones are kept and a portion is missing. The sample holds 100,000 or so clones; about 90% are singletons and the top ten take about 18%. The sequencing input was peripheral blood. Receptors were obtained from a man in his forties or fifties with acute or convalescent COVID-19.

This clone was seen only once. The CDR3 bases are TGTGCCAGCAGTCCGGTTCTAGCAACTAATGAAAAACTGTTTTTT. It is translated as CASSPVLATNEKLFF. This rearrangement joins TRBV27 to TRBJ1-4, with D uncertain. CDR1 and CDR2 (germline): MNHEY, SMNVEV (reference sequence). V lost 5 bases, J lost 0 bases, and 10 bases lay in between. This CDR3 is built from 15 residues.

The V gene is TRBV7-3, the J gene TRBJ1-1; 11 bases line up with TRBD1. V was pared by 5 bases and J by 5 bases, with 7 bases of the junction left unmatched. This CDR3 comprises 15 residues. Germline values: CDR1 SGHTA, CDR2 FQGTGA. DNA for the CDR3: TGTGCCAGCAGCCCGGGGACAGGGGGAGGGACTGAAGCTTTCTTT. Protein sequence: CASSPGTGGGTEAFF.

For this clone: Other nucleotide sequences in the sample specify the same CDR3. The J gene is TRBJ2-7, the V gene TRBV7-9; TRBD1 is a possible D gene (6 bases). The length of the CDR3 is 12 residues. Germline lookup yields CDR1 SEHNR and CDR2 FQNEAQ (reference sequence). Trimming left V 4 bases short and J 3 bases short, with 7 bases between. The CDR3 is CASSSQGYEQYF. CDR3 coding DNA: TGTGCCAGCAGCTCACAGGGCTACGAGCAGTACTTC.

This clone was seen just once. The CDR3 here is CASSLDRDRVYNEQFF. The CDR3 DNA follows: TGTGCCAGCAGCTTAGATCGGGACAGGGTCTACAATGAGCAGTTCTTC. The chain links TRBV11-3 to TRBJ2-1; 9 positions match TRBD1. Germline CDR1 is SGHNT and CDR2 is YENEEA. The CDR3 runs to 16 residues. V shed 0 bases and J 3 bases; nucleotides not matched to a gene: 3.

This clone was seen a single time. This chain joins TRBV9 and TRBJ2-2; the D is unclear. The V gene lost 3 bases and the J gene lost 2 bases, with 11 bases spanning the gap. The CDR3 runs 15 residues. The germline gives CDR1 SGDLS, CDR2 YYNGEE. Here the CDR3 reads CASSARGANTGELFF. The CDR3 region has the DNA TGTGCCAGCAGCGCCCGAGGAGCTAACACCGGGGAGCTGTTTTTT.

This clone is a singleton in its sample. V and J are TRBV7-8 and TRBJ1-2; tentatively, D is TRBD1 (6 bases). Per germline, CDR1 SGHVS and CDR2 FQNEAQ. Trimming took 1 base from V and 2 from J, leaving 14 bases between them. The CDR3 runs to 16 residues. The CDR3 sequence: CASSLVRDRGNYGYTF. The DNA for the CDR3 is TGTGCCAGCAGCTTAGTCAGGGATAGGGGGAACTATGGCTACACCTTC.

The V call is TRBV9, the J call TRBJ1-2, with a possible D match to TRBD1 (5 bases). V shed 6 bases and J shed 7 bases, with 10 bases lying between them. The CDR3 runs 11 residues. CDR1 is SGDLS and CDR2 is YYNGEE in the germline V gene. This CDR3 reads CASNSGSGYTF. In DNA, the CDR3 is TGTGCCAGCAATTCAGGGTCTGGCTACACCTTC.

This chain connects TRBV7-3 to TRBJ2-6; D gene ambiguous. The length of the CDR3 is 14 residues. Between the trimmed V and J ends, which lost 5 bases and 2 bases, there was a span of 7 bases. Looked up from germline, CDR1 is SGHTA and CDR2 is FQGTGA. CDR3 in amino acids: CASSRDTGANVLTF. CDR3 sequence (DNA): TGTGCCAGCAGCCGTGACACTGGGGCCAACGTCCTGACTTTC.

The chain is built from TRBV9 and TRBJ1-2, with 7 bases aligning to TRBD1. The CDR3 covers 15 residues. The germline V gene encodes CDR1 SGDLS and CDR2 YYNGEE. V shed 0 bases, J shed 0 bases, and the junction held 2 bases outside the gene matches. CDR3 bases: TGTGCCAGCAGCGTAGCCGGGACAGCTAACTATGGCTACACCTTC. Translation: CASSVAGTANYGYTF.

The chain employs TRBV6-5 and TRBJ1-6; the match to TRBD1 covers 7 bases. In germline, CDR1 is MNHEY, CDR2 SVGAGI. CDR3 size: 13 residues. V lost 7 bases, J lost 6 bases, and 3 bases stayed unmatched. The CDR3 DNA reads as TGTGCCAGCAAGGGACAGACTAATTCACCCCTCCACTTT. It is translated as CASKGQTNSPLHF.

J is TRBJ2-1 and V is TRBV19; 12 nucleotides agree with TRBD2. The CDR3 has 16 amino acids. Per the germline V gene, CDR1 is LNHDA and CDR2 is SQIVND (reference sequence). The J segment lost 9 bases and the V segment lost 3 bases, leaving 9 bases of the junction unmatched. Here the CDR3 DNA reads TGTGCCAGTAGTATGTGGGGACTAGCGGGCGGGCGTGAGCAGTTCTTC. This codes for CASSMWGLAGGREQFF. Supplemented by reference TRBV19 and TRBJ2-1, the full variable domain reads DGGITQSPKYLFRKEGQNVTLSCEQNLNHDAMYWYRQDPGQGLRLIYYSQIVNDFQKGDIAEGYSVSREKKESFPLTVTSAQKNPTAFYLCASSMWGLAGGREQFFGPGTRLTVL.

The sample holds one count of this clone. Other DNA sequences in the same sample also yield this CDR3. This rearrangement joins TRBV19 to TRBJ1-2; possibly TRBD1 for D (6 bases). V shed 3 bases and J shed 4 bases, with 9 bases lying between them. The length of the CDR3 is 13 residues. CDR1 is LNHDA and CDR2 is SQIVND in the germline V gene (reference sequence). The CDR3: CASSMRGGYGYTF. CDR3 DNA: TGTGCCAGTAGTATGAGGGGGGGCTATGGCTACACCTTC.

The chain couples TRBV18 to TRBJ1-3, with 8 nucleotides matching TRBD1. The germline CDR1 and CDR2 sequences are KGHSH and LQKENI. Unmatched junction bases numbered 8, after V lost 3 bases and J lost 4 bases. The CDR3 totals 16 residues. In DNA, the CDR3 is TGTGCCAGCTCACCGGGACAGGCTACGGGAGGAAACACCATATATTTT. Amino acids: CASSPGQATGGNTIYF. Supplemented by reference TRBV18 and TRBJ1-3, the full variable domain reads NAGVMQNPRHLVRRRGQEARLRCSPMKGHSHVYWYRQLPEEGLKFMVYLQKENIIDESGMPKERFSAEFPKEGPSILRIQQVVRGDSAAYFCASSPGQATGGNTIYFGEGSWLTVV.

This sequence joins TRBV15 and TRBJ1-2; D perhaps matches TRBD1 (6 bases). CDR1 is LNHNV, CDR2 YYDKDF, per germline (reference sequence). V lost 0 bases to trimming and J lost 7 bases, with 18 bases between them. The CDR3 spans 16 residues. DNA for the CDR3: TGTGCCACCAGCAGAGATCTTGGCCAGGGGCAGGGTGGCTACACCTTC. Translating it yields CATSRDLGQGQGGYTF.

The rearrangement uses TRBV11-3 and TRBJ1-2, with TRBD1 matching over 7 bases. The CDR3 is 13 residues long. V was clipped by 2 bases and J by 8 bases; unmatched bases: 5. Germline V gene sequence: CDR1 SGHNT, CDR2 YENEEA. CDR3 in amino acids: CASSLPTGRGYTF. The CDR3 DNA reads TGTGCCAGCAGCTTACCGACAGGGAGAGGCTACACCTTC.

This chain links TRBV2 with TRBJ1-5; 8 nucleotides match TRBD1. V trimming: 3 bases; J trimming: 1 base; junction bases outside the gene matches: 2. The CDR3 totals 15 residues. The germline V gene has CDR1 SNHLY and CDR2 FYNNEI. The CDR3 reads CASSENRGSNQPQHF. CDR3 coding DNA: TGTGCCAGCAGTGAGAACAGGGGGAGCAATCAGCCCCAGCATTTT.

CDR3 bases: TGCGCCAGCAGCCCCGTGGGGGCCCAGCCCCAGCATTTT. Encoded protein: CASSPVGAQPQHF. The chain combines TRBV10-2 with TRBJ1-5; TRBD1 is a possible D gene (6 bases). The germline gives CDR1 WSHSY, CDR2 SAAADI. CDR3 size: 13 residues. Trimming removed 6 bases at V and 7 bases at J, with 13 bases between.

The chain links TRBV5-8 to TRBJ1-5, with 8 bases matching TRBD1. Germline V gene sequence: CDR1 SGHTS, CDR2 YDEGEE. The CDR3 is made up of 18 amino acids. V shed 0 bases and J 0 bases; nucleotides not matched to a gene: 8. The CDR3 DNA reads as TGTGCCAGCAGCTTGGTGCGATTTGGGACAGGTAGCAATCAGCCCCAGCATTTT. Protein sequence: CASSLVRFGTGSNQPQHF.

This clone is medium-sized within its sample. DNA of the CDR3: TGTGCCAGCAGTCCCACCCTATCAACTAATGAAAAACTGTTTTTT. Its translation is CASSPTLSTNEKLFF. This chain joins TRBV6-6 and TRBJ1-4; D gene uncertain. V was clipped by 5 bases and J by 0 bases, with 10 bases between them. Germline V gene data show CDR1 as MNHNY and CDR2 as SVGAGI (reference sequence). The CDR3 consists of 15 residues.

This chain connects TRBV6-5 to TRBJ2-1, with 7 bases identical to TRBD1. Germline-derived CDR1 and CDR2 are MNHEY and SVGAGI. The CDR3 is 14 amino acids. Trimming cost V 7 bases and J 2 bases; bases outside gene matches: 5. CDR3 in amino acids: CASNDRDTYNEQFF. The CDR3 bases are TGTGCCAGCAACGACAGGGACACCTACAATGAGCAGTTCTTC.

The chain uses TRBV5-5 and TRBJ2-5; no definite D call. Germline V gene data show CDR1 as SGHKS and CDR2 as YYEKEE (reference sequence). V was pared by 0 bases and J by 7 bases, with 16 bases between. There are 15 residues in the CDR3. The CDR3 here is CASSLASKNSGTQYF. CDR3 DNA sequence: TGTGCCAGCAGCTTGGCGAGTAAGAACTCGGGGACCCAGTACTTC.

The J gene is TRBJ1-2, the V gene TRBV6-5; 8 bases are a match to TRBD1. The CDR3 is made up of 14 amino acids. CDR1 and CDR2 from the germline V gene are MNHEY and SVGAGI. V lost 6 bases to trimming and J lost 4 bases; unmatched junction nucleotides: 7. The CDR3 sequence is CASSSGGAGYGYTF. DNA of the CDR3: TGTGCCAGCAGCTCAGGGGGCGCAGGCTATGGCTACACCTTC.

The rearrangement links TRBV5-6 to TRBJ1-3; 7 bases align to TRBD1. With 4 bases clipped from V and 3 bases from J, the junction kept 7 bases outside the gene matches. The germline V gene encodes CDR1 SGHDT and CDR2 YYEEEE. The CDR3 consists of 15 residues. DNA for the CDR3: TGTGCCAGCAGCACGGGACAGTTGGGTGGAAACACCATATATTTT. It yields the protein CASSTGQLGGNTIYF.

CDR3 bases: TGCGCCAGCAGCTTGTGGGGGCTTATCTCTAATGAAAAACTGTTTTTT. Encoded protein: CASSLWGLISNEKLFF. The chain recombines TRBV5-1 with TRBJ1-4, with a tentative D call TRBD1 (6 bases). The CDR3 is made up of 16 amino acids. The germline V and J ends were trimmed by 1 base and 3 bases, with 13 bases remaining between them. The germline CDR1 and CDR2 sequences are SGHRS and YFSETQ.

V gene TRBV5-4 combines with J gene TRBJ2-1; 8 bases fit TRBD2. After removal of 6 bases from V and 7 bases from J, the junction contained 15 bases not matched to a gene. The CDR3 spans 16 residues. Per germline, CDR1 SGHNT and CDR2 YYREEE (reference sequence). The CDR3, as DNA: TGTGCCAGCACCCTAGGCGGGGTAGCGGGGCAAAATGAGCAGTTCTTC. This encodes CASTLGGVAGQNEQFF.

V gene TRBV2 combines with J gene TRBJ2-2; 8 bases line up with TRBD2. This CDR3 has 15 residues. CDR1 SNHLY and CDR2 FYNNEI come from the germline V gene. Losses at the gene ends were 6 bases for V and 3 bases for J; bases not matched to a gene: 6. CDR3 bases: TGTGCCAGCAGATTAGGACTAGCAGACACCGGGGAGCTGTTTTTT. It translates to CASRLGLADTGELFF.

This clone was counted only a few times. The chain couples TRBV14 to TRBJ1-4, with 7 bases aligning to TRBD1. Germline V CDR1 and CDR2: SGHDN, FVKESK. CDR3 size: 16 residues. V lost 4 bases, J lost 7 bases, and 12 bases stayed unmatched. The CDR3 is CASSRSTGTDLEKLFF. CDR3 in DNA: TGTGCCAGCAGCCGATCCACCGGGACAGACCTTGAAAAACTGTTTTTT.

The chain couples TRBV11-3 to TRBJ1-1; D is possibly TRBD1 (6 bases). Germline lookup yields CDR1 SGHNT and CDR2 YENEEA. Trimming shortened V by 3 bases and J by 3 bases, and 14 bases separated the two germline ends. CDR3 size: 15 residues. CDR3 amino acids: CASSFLRGGDTEAFF. For the CDR3, the DNA is TGTGCCAGCAGCTTCCTCAGGGGTGGGGACACTGAAGCTTTCTTT.

J is TRBJ1-2 and V is TRBV27; 8 nucleotides align to TRBD1. Unmatched junction bases numbered 0, after V lost 2 bases and J lost 1 base. From germline, CDR1 is MNHEY and CDR2 SMNVEV (reference sequence). This CDR3 comprises 14 residues. In DNA form, the CDR3 reads TGTGCCAGCAGTTTAGGACAGGGTAACTATGGCTACACCTTC. Protein: CASSLGQGNYGYTF.

This rearrangement joins TRBV28 to TRBJ2-2; D possibly corresponds to TRBD1 (5 bases). The CDR3 loop spans 15 amino acids. With 5 bases removed from V and 1 base from J, the gap between germline ends came to 11 bases. Germline V gene data show CDR1 as MDHEN and CDR2 as SYDVKM. The CDR3, as DNA: TGTGCCAGCAGTGTTGACAGCCAGAACACCGGGGAGCTGTTTTTT. This translates into CASSVDSQNTGELFF.

CDR3 in amino acids: CAWAPLNRGTNYGYTF. In DNA form, the CDR3 reads TGTGCCTGGGCCCCCCTAAACAGGGGCACTAACTATGGCTACACCTTC. V and J are TRBV30 and TRBJ1-2; 7 positions match TRBD1. Trimming removed 5 bases from V and 0 bases from J; junction bases left unmatched: 12. There are 16 residues in the CDR3. Looked up from germline, CDR1 is GTSNPN and CDR2 is SVGIG (reference sequence).